The source of this T cell receptor (beta chain) is a study of blood T cell repertoires in COVID-19. In the authors' workflow: Reference gene primer amplification gave estimated nucleated cell counts. Clones were read by immunoSEQ multiplex PCR, and TCRdb kept only the in-frame ones, dropping some. The V and J calls and clone size were taken over from that table, and D and trimming were inferred from the DNA. The sample has 400,000 to 450,000 clones, roughly nine tenths seen once; the top ten hold around 1.1%. The source of this sequence is a man aged 30 to 39 who had recovered from COVID-19. Sequences were obtained from PBMCs or T cells enriched from blood (not recorded which).

The CDR3 DNA reads as TGTGCCTGGAGCCGTACAGGTTCCTCTGGAAACACCATATATTTT. Its translation: CAWSRTGSSGNTIYF. The chain has TRBV30 and TRBJ1-3, with D possibly matching TRBD1 (5 bases). The V end was cut by 3 bases, the J end by 0 bases, with 12 bases between. Germline loops: CDR1 GTSNPN, CDR2 SVGIG (reference sequence). The CDR3 is 15 residues long.